One and the same sample provided the 12 T cell receptor beta chains below, sequenced in a study of blood T cell repertoires in COVID-19. Assay: immunoSEQ multiplex PCR; the TCRdb copy retains only in-frame clones and omits some. The data hold a few hundred thousand clones, with 75% to 90% observed a single time. Specimen: peripheral blood. The source is a young man with acute or convalescent COVID-19.

The genes are TRBV5-1 and TRBJ1-1; D gene unclear. CDR3 length: 15 residues. The V and J ends lost 0 bases and 3 bases respectively, with 12 bases between them. The germline V gene has CDR1 SGHRS and CDR2 YFSETQ. For the CDR3, the DNA is TGCGCCAGCAGCTTGGTCCCGGGTCCGGACACTGAAGCTTTCTTT. This translates into CASSLVPGPDTEAFF.

The V gene is TRBV28, the J gene TRBJ2-6; tentatively, D is TRBD1 (5 bases). This CDR3 is 17 amino acids long. V dropped 3 bases and J dropped 0 bases, with 12 bases sitting between them. Germline CDR1 MDHEN, CDR2 SYDVKM. CDR3 coding DNA: TGTGCCAGCAGTTTTATGCCAGGGAACTCTGGGGCCAACGTCCTGACTTTC. This gives the protein CASSFMPGNSGANVLTF.

Points on this clone: Other DNA sequences in the same sample also yield this CDR3. The chain carries TRBV3-1 (or the pseudogene TRBV3-2) and TRBJ1-2; D not certain. CDR3 size: 12 residues. The germline CDR1 and CDR2 sequences are LGHDT and YNNKEL (reference sequence). V dropped 4 bases and J dropped 2 bases, with 5 bases sitting between them. The CDR3 DNA reads as TGTGCCAGCAGCCGAGGGAACTATGGCTACACCTTC. Encoded protein: CASSRGNYGYTF.

This chain joins TRBV5-1 and TRBJ2-2; 10 positions match TRBD1. V trimming: 4 bases; J trimming: 4 bases; junction bases outside the gene matches: 4. This CDR3 region has 15 residues. From germline, CDR1 is SGHRS and CDR2 YFSETQ. The CDR3 here is CASSRDRGTTGELFF. CDR3 DNA: TGCGCCAGCAGCAGGGACAGGGGTACCACCGGGGAGCTGTTTTTT.

The chain recombines TRBV3-1 (or the pseudogene TRBV3-2) with TRBJ2-1; 9 nucleotides line up with TRBD1. This CDR3 is built from 16 residues. After removal of 4 bases from V and 7 bases from J, the junction contained 11 bases not matched to a gene. The germline V gene encodes CDR1 LGHDT and CDR2 YNNKEL (reference sequence). The CDR3 DNA reads TGTGCCAGCAGCCTCTCCGGGACAGGGCTTCGGAATGAGCAGTTCTTC. It codes for CASSLSGTGLRNEQFF.

This clone was found once. The V and J genes are TRBV7-2 and TRBJ1-1; 8 positions match TRBD1. This CDR3 contains 13 residues. V gave up 4 bases and J gave up 6 bases; unmatched junction bases: 4. Per germline, CDR1 SGHTA and CDR2 FQGNSA. The CDR3 coding sequence is TGTGCCAGCAGCTCACGACAGGGGTCTGAAGCTTTCTTT. Translation: CASSSRQGSEAFF.

This clone was counted a few times. This chain joins TRBV12-3 or TRBV12-4 and TRBJ1-5; D uncertain. The CDR3 spans 12 residues. V was cut by 3 bases and J by 2 bases, with 2 bases left in between. DNA of the CDR3: TGTGCCAGCAGTTTCGGCAATCAGCCCCAGCATTTT. Its translation is CASSFGNQPQHF.

The chain employs TRBV19 and TRBJ1-5; D gene ambiguous. The germline V and J ends were trimmed by 5 bases and 0 bases, with 5 bases remaining between them. The CDR3 is 13 amino acids. Germline assignment: CDR1 LNHDA and CDR2 SQIVND (reference sequence). In DNA form, the CDR3 reads TGTGCCAGTAGTTTCGGTAGCAATCAGCCCCAGCATTTT. Protein product: CASSFGSNQPQHF. Based on the CDR3 plus reference TRBV19 and TRBJ1-5, the full variable domain is DGGITQSPKYLFRKEGQNVTLSCEQNLNHDAMYWYRQDPGQGLRLIYYSQIVNDFQKGDIAEGYSVSREKKESFPLTVTSAQKNPTAFYLCASSFGSNQPQHFGDGTRLSIL.

The rearrangement uses TRBV27 and TRBJ1-2; TRBD1 aligns across 9 bases. V lost 3 bases and J lost 8; bases outside the gene matches: 13. The CDR3 runs 16 residues. Germline assignment: CDR1 MNHEY and CDR2 SMNVEV (reference sequence). The CDR3 here is CASSFLNRGRGSGYTF. CDR3 DNA: TGTGCCAGCAGTTTCCTCAACAGGGGGCGCGGTTCCGGCTACACCTTC.

This chain links TRBV27 with TRBJ1-2; 7 bases are shared with TRBD1. Unmatched junction bases numbered 10, after V lost 6 bases and J lost 6 bases. This CDR3 has 14 amino acids. Germline V gene sequence: CDR1 MNHEY, CDR2 SMNVEV (reference sequence). The CDR3 nucleotides read TGTGCCAGCAGATTCAATTCAGACAGGGATGGCTACACCTTC. It encodes CASRFNSDRDGYTF.

This clone is a singleton in its sample. The genes are TRBV10-1 and TRBJ2-1, with 10 nucleotides matching TRBD2. V shed 8 bases and J 8 bases; nucleotides not matched to a gene: 9. CDR1 WNHNN and CDR2 SYGVQD come from the germline V gene (reference sequence). The CDR3 has 14 amino acids. This CDR3 reads CASSPSGRGDEQFF. In nucleotides, the CDR3 is TGCGCCAGCTCTCCAAGCGGGAGGGGGGATGAGCAGTTCTTC.

The rearrangement links TRBV28 to TRBJ2-2; 8 bases map to TRBD2. V gave up 6 bases and J gave up 6 bases; unmatched junction bases: 9. Germline V gene data show CDR1 as MDHEN and CDR2 as SYDVKM. There are 15 residues in the CDR3. CDR3: CASSPSGRGAGELFF. The CDR3 DNA follows: TGTGCCAGCAGCCCCAGCGGGAGAGGGGCCGGGGAGCTGTTTTTT.